Sequencing of this TCR beta chain was carried out in a study of blood T cell repertoires in COVID-19. Study context: The samples span acute and convalescent COVID-19 from the United States, Italy and Spain. Sample material is recorded as cDNA or gDNA derived from T cells, B-cell-depleted T cells, or PBMCs.

Trimming shortened V by 1 base and J by 10 bases, and 6 bases separated the two germline ends. Germline V lookup: CDR1 SGHRS, CDR2 YFSETQ. The CDR3 runs to 11 residues. As processed by the authors: Estimated nucleated cell counts came from reference gene primer amplification. Profiling relied on immunoSEQ multiplex PCR, and the TCRdb table lists in-frame clones only, not all of them. That table gives V, J and clone size, and the DNA gave D and trimming. The sample contains around 210,000 clones, around 83% of which appear only once. Sequencing used peripheral blood. This TCR came from a human donor in a cohort sampled during active COVID-19. The chain combines TRBV5-1 with TRBJ2-1; no clear D. CDR3 in amino acids: CASSLPREQFF. Here the CDR3 DNA reads TGCGCCAGCAGCTTGCCGCGAGAGCAGTTCTTC. Together with reference TRBV5-1 and TRBJ2-1, the CDR3 gives the full variable domain: KAGVTQTPRYLIKTRGQQVTLSCSPISGHRSVSWYQQTPGQGLQFLFEYFSETQRNKGNFPGRFSGRQFSNSRSEMNVSTLELGDSALYLCASSLPREQFFGPGTRLTVL.